The sequence of this T cell receptor beta chain was determined in a study of cytotoxic CD8 clonotypes in ibrutinib-treated CLL. This clone was seen just once. Its specificity is not known. Study-wide results and limits: With treatment, public clonotypes, which were uncommon, either contracted or remained stable.

Data came from immunoSEQ multiplex PCR; TCRdb stores just in-frame clones and leaves some out. The sample includes approximately 170,000 clones, 70% to 90% seen only once; the top ten take around 3%. The receptor's source is a human donor with chronic lymphocytic leukemia. The sample consisted of PBMCs, taken at disease progression, from a patient treated with ibrutinib.

CDR3 bases: TGTGCCAGCAGTCGATATACTAGCGGGAGCTACGAGCAGTACTTC. Translation: CASSRYTSGSYEQYF. The V gene is TRBV6-5, the J gene TRBJ2-7; 11 bases are shared with TRBD2. V shed 5 bases and J 3 bases; nucleotides not matched to a gene: 6. Germline values: CDR1 MNHEY, CDR2 SVGAGI. The CDR3 contains 15 residues.